The rows below give T cell receptor beta chains drawn from one sample of a study of CD8 T cells in ankylosing spondylitis. Via MiXCR, TCRdb re-called the 5' RACE reads, giving one row per CDR3 protein. The sample contains fewer than 130,000 distinct CDR3 sequences, around 24% of which appear only once. The specimen sequenced was synovial fluid, either unsorted or a sorted T cell fraction (not recorded which). The receptors here all came from a male donor with ankylosing spondylitis. The CDR3 runs from the conserved cysteine through the conserved F or W. Fields, in order: D gene, clone size, J gene, V gene, CDR3 DNA, CDR3 protein. A D gene is named only where the DNA matches it firmly. Size tells how often a clone was seen (once, few, many) or the class of an expanded clone, and some rows leave it out.

d_gene: TRBD1
abundance: -
j_gene: TRBJ1-2
v_gene: TRBV20-1
CDR3nt: TGCAGTGCTCTACCGGGACAGGGGCTATATGGCTACACCTTC
CDR3aa: CSALPGQGLYGYTF

d_gene: -
abundance: once
j_gene: TRBJ2-1
v_gene: TRBV18
CDR3nt: TGTGCCAGCTCATTAAGCGGAGTGCGTTACAATGAGCAGTTCTTC
CDR3aa: CASSLSGVRYNEQFF

d_gene: -
abundance: few
j_gene: TRBJ1-5
v_gene: TRBV5-6
CDR3nt: TGTGCCAGCAGCCAGTGGGATCAGCCCCAGCATTTT
CDR3aa: CASSQWDQPQHF

d_gene: -
abundance: -
j_gene: TRBJ2-5
v_gene: TRBV7-7
CDR3nt: TGTGCCAGCAGCTTAGATCGCCAAGAGACCCAGTACTTC
CDR3aa: CASSLDRQETQYF

d_gene: -
abundance: once
j_gene: TRBJ1-1
v_gene: TRBV5-1
CDR3nt: TGCGCCAGCAGCAAGACAGCAGCAGAGAACACTGAAGCTTTCTTT
CDR3aa: CASSKTAAENTEAFF

d_gene: TRBD1
abundance: few
j_gene: TRBJ1-2
v_gene: TRBV18
CDR3nt: TGTGCCAGCTCACCCAGGGGACAGGGGGCGCGAGGCTACACCTTC
CDR3aa: CASSPRGQGARGYTF

d_gene: TRBD1
abundance: few
j_gene: TRBJ2-3
v_gene: TRBV24-1
CDR3nt: TGTGCCACCAGTGACACAGGGGCCACAGATACGCAGTATTTT
CDR3aa: CATSDTGATDTQYF

d_gene: TRBD2
abundance: once
j_gene: TRBJ2-1
v_gene: TRBV7-9
CDR3nt: TGTGCCAGCAGCGGGGCTAGCGGGAGCTCCTACAATGAGCAGTTCTTC
CDR3aa: CASSGASGSSYNEQFF

d_gene: TRBD2
abundance: -
j_gene: TRBJ2-1
v_gene: TRBV24-1
CDR3nt: TGTGCCACCAGTGTGGTGGGGGAGGGCCGGGATGAGCAGTTCTTC
CDR3aa: CATSVVGEGRDEQFF

d_gene: TRBD1
abundance: few
j_gene: TRBJ2-1
v_gene: TRBV24-1
CDR3nt: TGTGCCACCAGTGACCGAAACAGGGGTTCCCTGAATGAGCAGTTCTTC
CDR3aa: CATSDRNRGSLNEQFF

d_gene: -
abundance: few
j_gene: TRBJ2-2
v_gene: TRBV5-1
CDR3nt: TGCGCCAGCAGCTTGCTGGATGCAAACACCGGGGAGCTGTTTTTT
CDR3aa: CASSLLDANTGELFF

d_gene: -
abundance: many
j_gene: TRBJ1-5
v_gene: TRBV12-3/TRBV12-4
CDR3nt: TGTGCCAGCAGTTTATCTGGTTTGGGCAATCAGCCCCAGCATTTT
CDR3aa: CASSLSGLGNQPQHF

d_gene: TRBD2
abundance: few
j_gene: TRBJ2-7
v_gene: TRBV10-1
CDR3nt: TGCGCCAGCAGTCCCTGGACTAGCGGGAGCACCTACGAGCAGTACTTC
CDR3aa: CASSPWTSGSTYEQYF

d_gene: TRBD1
abundance: -
j_gene: TRBJ2-5
v_gene: TRBV7-9
CDR3nt: TGTGCCAGCAGCTTAGTAAGGGGGACAGGGGAAGAGACCCAGTACTTC
CDR3aa: CASSLVRGTGEETQYF

d_gene: TRBD2
abundance: few
j_gene: TRBJ2-5
v_gene: TRBV6-2/TRBV6-3
CDR3nt: TGTGCCAGCAGTTACGAGCGGGGCGGGAGCTCGTTTTGGACCCAGTACTTC
CDR3aa: CASSYERGGSSFWTQYF

d_gene: -
abundance: few
j_gene: TRBJ1-6
v_gene: TRBV12-3/TRBV12-4
CDR3nt: TGTGCCAGCAGCCAAGACAGGAGTGCTTCACCCCTCCACTTT
CDR3aa: CASSQDRSASPLHF

d_gene: -
abundance: -
j_gene: TRBJ2-2
v_gene: TRBV5-1
CDR3nt: TGCGCCAGCAGCTCAGGGGTCGGGGAGCTGTTTTTT
CDR3aa: CASSSGVGELFF

d_gene: TRBD1
abundance: -
j_gene: TRBJ2-7
v_gene: TRBV27
CDR3nt: TGTGCCAGCAGTTGGGAAGCTCCGGGACAGGCCCCCTACGAGCAGTACTTC
CDR3aa: CASSWEAPGQAPYEQYF

d_gene: -
abundance: few
j_gene: TRBJ2-1
v_gene: TRBV20-1
CDR3nt: TGCAGTGCTAATACTTTCAATGAGCAGTTCTTC
CDR3aa: CSANTFNEQFF

d_gene: TRBD1
abundance: -
j_gene: TRBJ2-3
v_gene: TRBV12-3/TRBV12-4
CDR3nt: TGTGCCAGCAGTTTAGGGGACAGGGGGGCAGATACGCAGTATTTT
CDR3aa: CASSLGDRGADTQYF

d_gene: -
abundance: -
j_gene: TRBJ2-1
v_gene: TRBV2
CDR3nt: TGTGCCAGCAGTGAGGAGGGGGCCCCCCCCGACAATGAGCAGTTCTTC
CDR3aa: CASSEEGAPPDNEQFF

d_gene: TRBD1
abundance: -
j_gene: TRBJ2-3
v_gene: TRBV6-1
CDR3nt: TGTGCCAGCAGAACCGGACAGGGAGGCACAGATACGCAGTATTTT
CDR3aa: CASRTGQGGTDTQYF

d_gene: -
abundance: -
j_gene: TRBJ2-5
v_gene: TRBV5-1
CDR3nt: TGCGCCAGCAGCTTGCGGCGACAGCAAGAGACCCAGTACTTC
CDR3aa: CASSLRRQQETQYF

d_gene: -
abundance: -
j_gene: TRBJ1-5
v_gene: TRBV7-8
CDR3nt: TGTGCCAGCAGCTTAGATCCAGGGCAACAGCCCCAGCATTTT
CDR3aa: CASSLDPGQQPQHF

d_gene: TRBD2
abundance: few
j_gene: TRBJ2-2
v_gene: TRBV7-2
CDR3nt: TGTGCCAGCAGCCGAGGTGGCGGGAGGAACACCGGGGAGCTGTTTTTT
CDR3aa: CASSRGGGRNTGELFF

d_gene: TRBD2
abundance: -
j_gene: TRBJ2-3
v_gene: TRBV2
CDR3nt: TGTGCCAGCAGTTTCGGGAGGTCTAGCACAGATACGCAGTATTTT
CDR3aa: CASSFGRSSTDTQYF

d_gene: -
abundance: -
j_gene: TRBJ2-1
v_gene: TRBV20-1
CDR3nt: TGCAGTGCTAGGGGCAAGACTGGCTTAGCCTACAATGAGCAGTTCTTC
CDR3aa: CSARGKTGLAYNEQFF

d_gene: TRBD1
abundance: -
j_gene: TRBJ1-1
v_gene: TRBV4-1
CDR3nt: TGCGCCAGCAGCCTACAGGGGGCGCGGGCTGAAGCTTTCTTT
CDR3aa: CASSLQGARAEAFF

d_gene: TRBD1
abundance: -
j_gene: TRBJ2-2
v_gene: TRBV12-3/TRBV12-4
CDR3nt: TGTGCCAGCAGTTTAGCGATAGGGGGCTCGGGCACCGGGGAGCTGTTTTTT
CDR3aa: CASSLAIGGSGTGELFF

d_gene: -
abundance: medium-sized
j_gene: TRBJ1-6
v_gene: TRBV12-3/TRBV12-4
CDR3nt: TGTGCCAGCAGTCTTTTCGGGGAAAATTCACCCCTCCACTTT
CDR3aa: CASSLFGENSPLHF

d_gene: TRBD2
abundance: -
j_gene: TRBJ2-1
v_gene: TRBV3-1
CDR3nt: TGTGCCAGCAGCCAAGGAGGGACTAGCAACAAGCAGTTCTTC
CDR3aa: CASSQGGTSNKQFF

d_gene: -
abundance: few
j_gene: TRBJ2-2
v_gene: TRBV7-9
CDR3nt: TGTGCCAGCAGCTTAACGGTCAGCCGGGCCGGGGAGCTGTTTTTT
CDR3aa: CASSLTVSRAGELFF

d_gene: -
abundance: many
j_gene: TRBJ1-2
v_gene: TRBV20-1
CDR3nt: TGCAGTGCTACTAAACCCGGGGGACAACCCGTCTATGGCTACACCTTC
CDR3aa: CSATKPGGQPVYGYTF

d_gene: -
abundance: -
j_gene: TRBJ2-1
v_gene: TRBV5-1
CDR3nt: TGCGCCAGCAGCTTGGCAGACAGTTACAATGAGCAGTTCTTC
CDR3aa: CASSLADSYNEQFF

d_gene: TRBD1
abundance: few
j_gene: TRBJ2-3
v_gene: TRBV6-1
CDR3nt: TGTGCCAGCAGTACAGAACAGGGGAGCACAGATACGCAGTATTTT
CDR3aa: CASSTEQGSTDTQYF

d_gene: TRBD2
abundance: few
j_gene: TRBJ2-1
v_gene: TRBV5-6
CDR3nt: TGTGCCAGCAGCTTCGGACTAGCGAATTGGAATGAGCAGTTCTTC
CDR3aa: CASSFGLANWNEQFF

d_gene: -
abundance: few
j_gene: TRBJ1-2
v_gene: TRBV20-1
CDR3nt: TGCAGTGCTGAAGGACCTAACTATGGCTACACCTTC
CDR3aa: CSAEGPNYGYTF

d_gene: TRBD2
abundance: few
j_gene: TRBJ2-1
v_gene: TRBV11-2
CDR3nt: TGTGCCAGCAGCTTAGAACTAGCGGGAGTGAGTGAGCAGTTCTTC
CDR3aa: CASSLELAGVSEQFF

d_gene: -
abundance: -
j_gene: TRBJ2-5
v_gene: TRBV29-1
CDR3nt: TGCAGCGTTGGCCTCCAGGAGACCCAGTACTTC
CDR3aa: CSVGLQETQYF

d_gene: -
abundance: many
j_gene: TRBJ1-5
v_gene: TRBV12-3/TRBV12-4
CDR3nt: TGTGCCAGCAGTTTAAGTGGGGGCAATCAGCCCCAGCATTTT
CDR3aa: CASSLSGGNQPQHF

d_gene: -
abundance: -
j_gene: TRBJ2-3
v_gene: TRBV30
CDR3nt: TGTGCCTGGAGTAAGGGTCCTTACACAGATACGCAGTATTTT
CDR3aa: CAWSKGPYTDTQYF

d_gene: -
abundance: few
j_gene: TRBJ2-2
v_gene: TRBV12-5
CDR3nt: TGTGCTAGTGGTTTGGTAAATGTGAGGTGGGACACCGGGGAGCTGTTTTTT
CDR3aa: CASGLVNVRWDTGELFF

d_gene: -
abundance: -
j_gene: TRBJ2-2
v_gene: TRBV6-2/TRBV6-3
CDR3nt: TGTGCCAGCAGATCAGGAGACTATCACACCGGGGAGCTGTTTTTT
CDR3aa: CASRSGDYHTGELFF

d_gene: TRBD1
abundance: few
j_gene: TRBJ1-1
v_gene: TRBV15
CDR3nt: TGTGCCACCAGCACCCCAGGGGGAGGCACTGAAGCTTTCTTT
CDR3aa: CATSTPGGGTEAFF

d_gene: -
abundance: -
j_gene: TRBJ2-2
v_gene: TRBV15
CDR3nt: TGTGCCACCAGCAGAGTATCTTGGACCGGGGAGCTGTTTTTT
CDR3aa: CATSRVSWTGELFF

d_gene: -
abundance: -
j_gene: TRBJ1-5
v_gene: TRBV5-5
CDR3nt: TGTGCCAGCAGCTTGGGAGGGCCAGGGCGCAGAGGCAATCAGCCCCAGCATTTT
CDR3aa: CASSLGGPGRRGNQPQHF

d_gene: TRBD2
abundance: -
j_gene: TRBJ2-1
v_gene: TRBV11-2
CDR3nt: TGTGCCAGTAGCCATCTCCGGACTACCGGGAGGGCCTACTACAATGAGCAGTTCTTC
CDR3aa: CASSHLRTTGRAYYNEQFF

d_gene: -
abundance: few
j_gene: TRBJ2-1
v_gene: TRBV29-1
CDR3nt: TGCAGCGTTGGAGGCGGGGACAATGAGCAGTTCTTC
CDR3aa: CSVGGGDNEQFF

d_gene: TRBD2
abundance: many
j_gene: TRBJ2-1
v_gene: TRBV20-1
CDR3nt: TGCAGTGCTAGCGGTCCCGGGGGGAATGAGCAGTTCTTC
CDR3aa: CSASGPGGNEQFF